This T cell receptor beta chain was retrieved from a study of T cells in localized non-small cell lung cancer. With 5 bases clipped from V and 6 bases from J, the junction kept 15 bases outside the gene matches. CDR1 is MDHEN, CDR2 SYDVKM, per germline. The CDR3 length is 16 residues. Broader study findings: Overall survival was longer when the density of T cells in the blood was higher. Uninvolved adjacent lung showed peak T cell clonality, exceeding tumor. For the top 100 tumor clones, a median approximately 61 also appeared in adjacent lung.

For this clone: Its specificity is not known.

Profiled with immunoSEQ multiplex PCR; TCRdb holds only in-frame clones, not every one. The repertoire holds fewer than 40,000 clones, with 78% as singletons. The source was peripheral blood, collected before any cancer treatment. This receptor was taken from an older male donor with stage II squamous cell lung carcinoma. V gene TRBV28 combines with J gene TRBJ2-7; 8 bases fit TRBD2. CDR3 amino acids: CASSHAQRTSWREQYF. CDR3 nucleotides: TGTGCCAGCAGTCACGCCCAGCGGACTAGCTGGCGCGAGCAGTACTTC.